The clone carrying this T cell receptor beta chain has a handful of counts. Its antigen is undetermined. The data derive from a study of identical twins. Study results and limitations: In zero-insertion analyses, partial confounding could arise from invariant MAIT and iNKT cells.

TCRdb fed the 5' RACE reads into MiXCR, producing one record per CDR3 protein. The repertoire holds 400,000 to 550,000 distinct CDR3 sequences, with approximately 15% as singletons. CDR3 length: 15 amino acids. Germline V gives CDR1 MDHEN, CDR2 SYDVKM. V shed 4 bases, J shed 1 base, and the junction held 7 bases outside the gene matches. This same sample was also taken into another study, of yellow fever vaccine responses in identical twins. That paper states: Twins reportedly appeared to share part of their vaccine T cell response while keeping part individual.

This TCR was sampled from a young woman in good health. Sequencing was carried out using CD4+ T cells sorted from blood. V gene TRBV28 combines with J gene TRBJ2-7; 7 bases fit TRBD1. CDR3 nucleotides: TGTGCCAGCAGTTCCCCGGGACAGTCATCCTACGAGCAGTACTTC. This gives the protein CASSSPGQSSYEQYF.